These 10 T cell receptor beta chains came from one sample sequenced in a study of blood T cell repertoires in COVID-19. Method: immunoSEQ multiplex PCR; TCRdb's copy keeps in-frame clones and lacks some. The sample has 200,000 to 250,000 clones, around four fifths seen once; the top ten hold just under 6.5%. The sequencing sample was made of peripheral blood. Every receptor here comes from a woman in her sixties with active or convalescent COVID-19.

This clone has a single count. CDR3 DNA: TGTGCCAGCAGCTTTAGCTTGCAGCTGAACTATGGCTACACCTTC. Translating gives CASSFSLQLNYGYTF. The chain joins TRBV5-6 to TRBJ1-2; D gene ambiguous. From germline, CDR1 is SGHDT and CDR2 YYEEEE. This CDR3 has 15 amino acids. V was trimmed by 2 bases and J by 2 bases, leaving 13 bases between them.

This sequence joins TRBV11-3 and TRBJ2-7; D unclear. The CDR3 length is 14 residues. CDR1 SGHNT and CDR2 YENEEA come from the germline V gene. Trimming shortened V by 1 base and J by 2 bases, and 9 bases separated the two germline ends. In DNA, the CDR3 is TGTGCCAGCAGCTTAGTGTCCCAGACCTACGAGCAGTACGTC. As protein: CASSLVSQTYEQYV.

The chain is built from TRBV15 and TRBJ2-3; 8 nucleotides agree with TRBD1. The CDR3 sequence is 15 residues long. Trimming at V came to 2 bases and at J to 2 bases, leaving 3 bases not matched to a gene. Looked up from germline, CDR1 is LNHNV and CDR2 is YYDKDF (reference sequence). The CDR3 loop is CATSRRQGITDTQYF. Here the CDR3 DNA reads TGTGCCACCAGCAGAAGACAGGGGATCACAGATACGCAGTATTTT.

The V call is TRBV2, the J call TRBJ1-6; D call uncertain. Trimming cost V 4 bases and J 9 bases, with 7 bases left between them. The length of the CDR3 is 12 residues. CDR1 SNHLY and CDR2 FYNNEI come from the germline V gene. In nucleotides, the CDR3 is TGTGCCAGCAGTGGAGTAGTTTCACCCCTCCACTTT. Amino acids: CASSGVVSPLHF.

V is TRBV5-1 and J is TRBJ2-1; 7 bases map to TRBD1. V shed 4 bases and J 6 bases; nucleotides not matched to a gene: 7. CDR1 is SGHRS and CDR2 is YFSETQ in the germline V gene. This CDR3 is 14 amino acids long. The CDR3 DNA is TGCGCCAGCAGCCTAGGACAGGTCGGCAATGAGCAGTTCTTC. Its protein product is CASSLGQVGNEQFF.

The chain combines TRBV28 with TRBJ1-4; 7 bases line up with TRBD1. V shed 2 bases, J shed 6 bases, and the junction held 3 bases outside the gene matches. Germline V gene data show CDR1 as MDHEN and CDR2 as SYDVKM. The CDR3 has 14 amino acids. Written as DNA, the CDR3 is TGTGCCAGCAGTTTACAACAGGGGCATGAAAAACTGTTTTTT. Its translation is CASSLQQGHEKLFF.

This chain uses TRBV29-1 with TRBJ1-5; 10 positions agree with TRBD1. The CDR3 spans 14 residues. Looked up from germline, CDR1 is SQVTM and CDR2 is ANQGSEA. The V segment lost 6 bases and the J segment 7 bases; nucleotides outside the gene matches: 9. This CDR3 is CSVATGGGFQPQHF. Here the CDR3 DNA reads TGCAGCGTAGCGACAGGGGGCGGATTCCAGCCCCAGCATTTT.

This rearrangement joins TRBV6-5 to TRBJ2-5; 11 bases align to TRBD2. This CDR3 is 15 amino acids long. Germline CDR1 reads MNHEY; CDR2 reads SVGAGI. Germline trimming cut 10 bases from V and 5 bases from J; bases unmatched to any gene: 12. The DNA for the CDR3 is TGTGCCACCCGGGGTAGCGGGGGGGCGGGGGAGACCCAGTACTTC. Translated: CATRGSGGAGETQYF.

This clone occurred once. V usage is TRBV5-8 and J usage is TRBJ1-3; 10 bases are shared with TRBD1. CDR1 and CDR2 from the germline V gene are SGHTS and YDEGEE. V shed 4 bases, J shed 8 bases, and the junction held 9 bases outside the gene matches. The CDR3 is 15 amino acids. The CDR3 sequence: CASSESTGGRDTIYF. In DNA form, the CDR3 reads TGTGCCAGCAGCGAATCGACAGGGGGCCGGGACACCATATATTTT.

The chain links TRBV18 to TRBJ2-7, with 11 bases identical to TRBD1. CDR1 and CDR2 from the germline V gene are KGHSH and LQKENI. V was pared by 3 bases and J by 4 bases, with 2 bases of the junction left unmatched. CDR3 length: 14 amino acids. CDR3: CASSPGTGGYEQYV. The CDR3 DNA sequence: TGTGCCAGCTCACCCGGGACAGGGGGTTACGAGCAGTACGTC.